This entry is about one T cell receptor (beta chain). The antigen is not known. This entry comes from a study of response to subunit inactivated influenza vaccine. TCRdb itself ran the RT-PCR reads through MiXCR, one entry per CDR3 protein. The sample comprises 700,000 to 800,000 distinct CDR3 sequences, approximately 17% of which are singletons, and approximately 10% rests with the top ten. Study-wide findings and caveats: The study's authors posited that every seasonal influenza vaccination enlists few new T cells.

Germline V CDR1 and CDR2: MNHEY, SVGEGT. Trimming removed 11 bases at V and 6 bases at J, with 20 bases between. The CDR3 totals 13 residues. This receptor was identified in a man between 45 and 60 years old who received an inactivated influenza vaccine. The rearrangement joins TRBV6-2 or TRBV6-3 to TRBJ2-7, with D perhaps given as TRBD1 or TRBD2 (5 bases each). Sample: PBMCs from blood, taken around 5 days after vaccination. CDR3 loop: CAVRQSPRGEQYF. The CDR3 nucleotides are TGTGCCGTCCGACAGTCCCCGAGGGGCGAGCAGTACTTC.